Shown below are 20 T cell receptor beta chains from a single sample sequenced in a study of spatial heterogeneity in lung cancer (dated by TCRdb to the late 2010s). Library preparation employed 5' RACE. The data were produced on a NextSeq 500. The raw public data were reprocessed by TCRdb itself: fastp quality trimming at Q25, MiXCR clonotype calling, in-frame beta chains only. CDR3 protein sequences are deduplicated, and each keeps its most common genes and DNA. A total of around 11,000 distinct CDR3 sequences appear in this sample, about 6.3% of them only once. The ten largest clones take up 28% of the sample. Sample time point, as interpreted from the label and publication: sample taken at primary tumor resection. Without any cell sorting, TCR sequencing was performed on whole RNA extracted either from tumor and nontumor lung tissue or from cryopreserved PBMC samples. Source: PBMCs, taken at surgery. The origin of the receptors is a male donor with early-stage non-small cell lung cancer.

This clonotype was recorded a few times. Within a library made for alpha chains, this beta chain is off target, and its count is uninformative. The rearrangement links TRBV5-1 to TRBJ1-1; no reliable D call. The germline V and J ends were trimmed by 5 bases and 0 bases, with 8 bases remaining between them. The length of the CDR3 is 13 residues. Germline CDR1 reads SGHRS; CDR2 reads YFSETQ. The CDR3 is CASRGRLNTEAFF. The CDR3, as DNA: TGCGCCAGCAGGGGGAGATTGAACACTGAAGCTTTCTTT.

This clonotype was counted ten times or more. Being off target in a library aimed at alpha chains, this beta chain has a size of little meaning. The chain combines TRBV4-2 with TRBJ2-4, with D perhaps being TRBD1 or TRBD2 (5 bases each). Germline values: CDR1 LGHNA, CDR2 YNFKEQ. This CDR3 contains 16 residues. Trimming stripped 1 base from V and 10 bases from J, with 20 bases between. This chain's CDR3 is CASSQVNRDGIGIQYF. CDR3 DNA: TGTGCCAGCAGCCAAGTCAACCGGGACGGTATCGGGATTCAGTACTTC.

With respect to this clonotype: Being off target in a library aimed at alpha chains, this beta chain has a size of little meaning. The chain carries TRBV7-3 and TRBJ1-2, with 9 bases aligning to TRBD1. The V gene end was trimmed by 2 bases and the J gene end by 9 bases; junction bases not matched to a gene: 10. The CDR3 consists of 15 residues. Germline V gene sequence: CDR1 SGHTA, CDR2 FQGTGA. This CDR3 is CASSLEGGTGMSYTF. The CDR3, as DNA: TGTGCCAGCAGCTTAGAGGGCGGGACAGGGATGAGCTACACCTTC.

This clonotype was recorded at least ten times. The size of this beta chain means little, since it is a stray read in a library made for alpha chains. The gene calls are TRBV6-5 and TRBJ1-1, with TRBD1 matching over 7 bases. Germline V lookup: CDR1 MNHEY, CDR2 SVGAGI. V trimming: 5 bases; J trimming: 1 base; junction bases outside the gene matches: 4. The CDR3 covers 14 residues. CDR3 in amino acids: CASSTRQGNTEAFF. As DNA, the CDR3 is TGTGCCAGCAGTACTCGACAGGGGAACACTGAAGCTTTCTTT.

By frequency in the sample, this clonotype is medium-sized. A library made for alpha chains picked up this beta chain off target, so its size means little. The CDR3 is CSVEVTGDPTGANVLTF. In DNA form, the CDR3 reads TGCAGCGTTGAAGTGACAGGAGACCCAACTGGGGCCAACGTCCTGACTTTC. This chain links TRBV29-1 with TRBJ2-6, with D possibly matching TRBD1 (6 bases). The CDR3 extends over 17 amino acids. CDR1 and CDR2 (germline): SQVTM, ANQGSEA. Trimming removed 1 base from V and 2 bases from J, with 15 bases in between.

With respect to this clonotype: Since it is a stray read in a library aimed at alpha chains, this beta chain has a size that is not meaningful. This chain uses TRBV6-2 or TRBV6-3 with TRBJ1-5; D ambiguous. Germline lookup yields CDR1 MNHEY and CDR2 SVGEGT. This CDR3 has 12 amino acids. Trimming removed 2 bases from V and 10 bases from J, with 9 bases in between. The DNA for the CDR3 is TGTGCCAGCAGTTACAGGCGAGGCCCCCAGCATTTT. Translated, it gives CASSYRRGPQHF.

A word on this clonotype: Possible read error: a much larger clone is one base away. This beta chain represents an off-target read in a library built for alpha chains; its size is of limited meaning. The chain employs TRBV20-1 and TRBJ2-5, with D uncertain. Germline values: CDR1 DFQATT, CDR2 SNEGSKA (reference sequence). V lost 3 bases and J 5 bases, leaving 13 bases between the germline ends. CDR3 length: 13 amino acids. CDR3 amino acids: CSASPLSVETQYF. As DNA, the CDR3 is TGCAGTGCTAGTCCGCTAAGTGTCGAGACCCAGTACTTC.

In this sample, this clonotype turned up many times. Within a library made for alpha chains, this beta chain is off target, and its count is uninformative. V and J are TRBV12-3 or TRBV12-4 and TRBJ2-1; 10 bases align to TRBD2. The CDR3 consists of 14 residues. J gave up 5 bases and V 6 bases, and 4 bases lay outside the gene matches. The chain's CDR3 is CASRILAGNNEQFF. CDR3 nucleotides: TGTGCCAGCAGAATACTAGCGGGGAACAATGAGCAGTTCTTC.

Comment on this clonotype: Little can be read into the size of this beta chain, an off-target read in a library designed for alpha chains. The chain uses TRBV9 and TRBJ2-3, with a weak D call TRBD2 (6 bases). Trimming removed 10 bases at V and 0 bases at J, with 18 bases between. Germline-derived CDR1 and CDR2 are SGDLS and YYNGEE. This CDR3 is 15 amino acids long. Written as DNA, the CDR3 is TGTGCCGGCAACCCTAGCGTCTCTAGCACAGATACGCAGTATTTT. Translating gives CAGNPSVSSTDTQYF.

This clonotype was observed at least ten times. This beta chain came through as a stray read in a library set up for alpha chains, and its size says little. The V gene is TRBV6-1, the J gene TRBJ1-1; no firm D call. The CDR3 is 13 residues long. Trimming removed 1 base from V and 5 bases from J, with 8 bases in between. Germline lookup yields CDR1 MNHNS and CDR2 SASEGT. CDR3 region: CASSEVAETEAFF. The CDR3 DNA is TGTGCCAGCAGTGAAGTCGCAGAGACTGAAGCTTTCTTT.

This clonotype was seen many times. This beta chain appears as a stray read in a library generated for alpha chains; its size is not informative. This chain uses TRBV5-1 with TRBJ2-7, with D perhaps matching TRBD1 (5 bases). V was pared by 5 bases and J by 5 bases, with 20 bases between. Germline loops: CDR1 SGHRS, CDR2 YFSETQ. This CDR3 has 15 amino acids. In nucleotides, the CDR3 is TGCGCCAGCAGACCCACCGGGCAGGGCTTCGACGAGCAGTACTTC. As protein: CASRPTGQGFDEQYF.

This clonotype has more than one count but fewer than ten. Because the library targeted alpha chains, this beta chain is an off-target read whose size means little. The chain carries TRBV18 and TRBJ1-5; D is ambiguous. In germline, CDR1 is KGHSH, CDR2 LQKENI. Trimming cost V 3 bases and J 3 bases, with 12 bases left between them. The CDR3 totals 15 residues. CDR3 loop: CASSPHSGFNQPQHF. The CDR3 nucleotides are TGTGCCAGCTCACCTCATTCGGGGTTCAATCAGCCCCAGCATTTT.

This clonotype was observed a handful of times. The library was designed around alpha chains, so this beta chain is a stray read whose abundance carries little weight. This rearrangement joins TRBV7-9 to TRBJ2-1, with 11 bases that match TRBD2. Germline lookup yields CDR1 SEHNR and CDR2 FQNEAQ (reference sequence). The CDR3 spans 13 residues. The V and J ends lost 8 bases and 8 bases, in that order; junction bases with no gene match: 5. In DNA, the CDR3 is TGTGCCAGCCTTAGCGGGGGGGCTGATGAGCAGTTCTTC. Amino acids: CASLSGGADEQFF.

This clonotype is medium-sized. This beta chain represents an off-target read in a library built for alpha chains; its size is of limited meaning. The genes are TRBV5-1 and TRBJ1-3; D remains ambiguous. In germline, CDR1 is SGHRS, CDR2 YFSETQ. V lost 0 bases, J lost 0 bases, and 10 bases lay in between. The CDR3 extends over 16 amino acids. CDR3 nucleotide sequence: TGCGCCAGCAGCTTGGACGCAGGCAACTCTGGAAACACCATATATTTT. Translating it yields CASSLDAGNSGNTIYF.

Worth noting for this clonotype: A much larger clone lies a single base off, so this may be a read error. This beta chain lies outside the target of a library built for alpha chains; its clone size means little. Here the CDR3 reads CPSSADLWGELFF. Written as DNA, the CDR3 is TGTCCCAGCAGCGCCGACCTGTGGGGGGAGCTGTTTTTT. The V call is TRBV9, the J call TRBJ2-2; the D is unclear. The CDR3 extends over 13 amino acids. Per germline, CDR1 SGDLS and CDR2 YYNGEE.

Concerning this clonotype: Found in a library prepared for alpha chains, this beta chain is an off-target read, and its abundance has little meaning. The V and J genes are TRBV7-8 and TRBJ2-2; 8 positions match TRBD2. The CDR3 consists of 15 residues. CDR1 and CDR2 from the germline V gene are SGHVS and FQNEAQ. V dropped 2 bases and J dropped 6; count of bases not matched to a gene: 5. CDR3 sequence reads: CASSLMGLGSGELFF. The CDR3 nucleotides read TGTGCCAGCAGCTTAATGGGACTAGGTTCCGGGGAGCTGTTTTTT.

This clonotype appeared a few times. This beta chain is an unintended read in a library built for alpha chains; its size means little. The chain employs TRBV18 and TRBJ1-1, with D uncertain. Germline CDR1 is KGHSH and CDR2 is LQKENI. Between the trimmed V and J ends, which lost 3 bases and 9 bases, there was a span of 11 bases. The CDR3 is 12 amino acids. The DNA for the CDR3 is TGTGCCAGCTCACCCGGATGGGGAAAAGCTTTCTTT. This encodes CASSPGWGKAFF.

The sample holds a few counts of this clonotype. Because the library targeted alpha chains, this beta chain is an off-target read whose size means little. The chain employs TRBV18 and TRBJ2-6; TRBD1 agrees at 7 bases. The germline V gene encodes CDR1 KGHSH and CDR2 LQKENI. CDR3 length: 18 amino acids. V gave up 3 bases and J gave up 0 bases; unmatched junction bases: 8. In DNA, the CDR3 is TGTGCCAGCTCACCTTATTCGGGACAGAACTCTGGGGCCAACGTCCTGACTTTC. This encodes CASSPYSGQNSGANVLTF.

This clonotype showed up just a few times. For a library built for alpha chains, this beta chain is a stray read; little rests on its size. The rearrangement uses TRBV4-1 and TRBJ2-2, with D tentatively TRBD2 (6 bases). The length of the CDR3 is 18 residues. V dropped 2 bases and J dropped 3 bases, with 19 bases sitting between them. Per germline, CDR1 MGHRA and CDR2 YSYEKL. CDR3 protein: CASSQWRVGRRDTGELFF. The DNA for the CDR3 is TGCGCCAGCAGCCAATGGAGAGTGGGGAGGCGGGACACCGGGGAGCTGTTTTTT.

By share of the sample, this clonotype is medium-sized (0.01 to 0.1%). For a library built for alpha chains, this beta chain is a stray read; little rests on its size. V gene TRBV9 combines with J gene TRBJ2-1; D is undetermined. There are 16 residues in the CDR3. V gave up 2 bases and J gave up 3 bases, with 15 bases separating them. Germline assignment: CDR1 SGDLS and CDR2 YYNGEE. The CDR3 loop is CASSVWARVGYNEQFF. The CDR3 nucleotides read TGTGCCAGCAGCGTGTGGGCCCGGGTAGGCTACAATGAGCAGTTCTTC. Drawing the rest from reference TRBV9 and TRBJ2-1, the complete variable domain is DSGVTQTPKHLITATGQRVTLRCSPRSGDLSVYWYQQSLDQGLQFLIQYYNGEERAKGNILERFSAQQFPDLHSELNLSSLELGDSALYFCASSVWARVGYNEQFFGPGTRLTVL.